The entry below gives a single T cell receptor beta chain sequence along with its context. As yet, its antigen is unknown. Germline CDR1 and CDR2: SGHDN and FVKESK. The CDR3 loop spans 16 amino acids. V shed 0 bases and J shed 0 bases, with 10 bases lying between them. This sample stems from a study of cytomegalovirus exposure and HLA in healthy donors. 60 Vbeta and 13 Jbeta primers were used in PCR. Libraries were prepared by immunoSEQ multiplex PCR; TCRdb keeps only in-frame clonotypes and omits some of them. This sample carries about 140,000 clones, roughly 78% of them seen once, and the ten largest clones take 2.2%. Study results and limitations: CMV serostatus was the only recorded immune exposure for donors.

Sequencing was done on a sample of PBMCs. V usage is TRBV14 and J usage is TRBJ2-3; possibly TRBD2 for D (6 bases). The receptor was isolated from a man aged 30-40 years in good health and CMV-seronegative. CDR3 sequence (DNA): TGTGCCAGCAGCCAAGATAAAGGGACTAGCACAGATACGCAGTATTTT. Translation: CASSQDKGTSTDTQYF.